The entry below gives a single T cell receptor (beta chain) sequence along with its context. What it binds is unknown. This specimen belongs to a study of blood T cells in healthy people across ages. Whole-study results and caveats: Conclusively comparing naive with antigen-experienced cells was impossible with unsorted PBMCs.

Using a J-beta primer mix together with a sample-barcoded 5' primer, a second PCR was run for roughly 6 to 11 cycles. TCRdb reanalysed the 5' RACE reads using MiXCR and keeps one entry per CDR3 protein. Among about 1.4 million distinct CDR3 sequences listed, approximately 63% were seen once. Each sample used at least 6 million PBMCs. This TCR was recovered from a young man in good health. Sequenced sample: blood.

The CDR3 DNA is TGTGCCACCAGCAGAGATCCGGGACAGGACTATGGCTACACCTTC. Its translation: CATSRDPGQDYGYTF. The genes are TRBV15 and TRBJ1-2; 8 nucleotides agree with TRBD1. The junction had 3 bases not matched to a gene; V was cut back by 0 bases and J by 3 bases. The CDR3 runs 15 residues. Germline V gene lookup returns CDR1 LNHNV and CDR2 YYDKDF (reference sequence).